These 2 T cell receptor beta chains were sequenced from one sample in a study of tumor-infiltrating lymphocytes in primary liver carcinoma (dated 2017 in TCRdb). Without any cell sorting, total RNA and DNA were extracted together from roughly 20-30 mg of bulk tissue using the AllPrep DNA/RNA mini kit. The instrument was an Illumina HiSeq 2500. A constant-region primer and ProtoScript II reverse transcriptase were used to reverse-transcribe TCRbeta-specific cDNA from roughly 0.5 ug total RNA. Construction of the TCRbeta libraries relied on three nested rounds of multiplex PCR, following a slightly modified ARM-PCR procedure. Each of the first two PCR rounds ran for approximately 10 cycles using multiplex TRBV1-TRBV30 forward primers together with a Cbeta reverse primer. The raw public data were reprocessed by TCRdb itself: fastp quality trimming at Q25, MiXCR clonotype calling, in-frame beta chains only. CDR3 protein duplicates are merged, each entry listing the most common genes and DNA. For this sample there are tens of thousands of distinct CDR3 sequences; roughly 80% appear just once. Of the sample, around two fifths is held by the ten largest clones.

The sequencing input was tumor-adjacent normal liver tissue. The receptors derive from a man aged 40-50 years with primary liver carcinoma and hepatitis B virus infection.

About this clonotype: The junction departs from the called germline gene at one end, perhaps through a read error. This chain uses TRBV28 with TRBJ2-4; D is uncertain. The germline V gene encodes CDR1 MDHEN and CDR2 SYDVKM. CDR3 size: 15 residues. The CDR3 DNA reads TGTGCCAACAGCCCTCCCGGGTTGCCCAGAAACATTCACTACTTC. It translates to CANSPPGLPRNIHYF.

Concerning this clonotype: Since the CDR3 does not end with the conserved phenylalanine or tryptophan, this likely comes from a read error. The DNA is left out, because the CDR3 cannot be placed on it with certainty; the CDR3 is given as TCRdb lists it. The chain combines TRBV11-2 with TRBJ2-5; the table assigns TRBD2, which was not confirmed against the DNA. Germline V gives CDR1 SGHAT, CDR2 FQNNGV. The CDR3 region is 14 residues in length, termini included. Here the CDR3 reads CARNLESSGTRDYY.